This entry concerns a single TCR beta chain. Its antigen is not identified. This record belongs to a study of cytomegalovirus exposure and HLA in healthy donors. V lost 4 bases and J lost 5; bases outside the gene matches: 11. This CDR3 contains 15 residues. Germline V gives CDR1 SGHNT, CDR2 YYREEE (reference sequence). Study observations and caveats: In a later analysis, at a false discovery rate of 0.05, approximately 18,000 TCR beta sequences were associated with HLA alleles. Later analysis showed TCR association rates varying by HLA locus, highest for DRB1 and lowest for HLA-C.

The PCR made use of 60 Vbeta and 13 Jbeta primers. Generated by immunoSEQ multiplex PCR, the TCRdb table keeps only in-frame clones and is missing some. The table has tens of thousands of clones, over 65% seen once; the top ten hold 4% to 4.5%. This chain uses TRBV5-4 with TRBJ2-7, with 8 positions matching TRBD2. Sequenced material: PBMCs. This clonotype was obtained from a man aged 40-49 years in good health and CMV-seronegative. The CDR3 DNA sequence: TGTGCCAGCAGCCTGCCGGGGGGGGCAAGTCACGAGCAGTACTTC. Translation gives CASSLPGGASHEQYF.